The entry below gives a single TCR beta chain sequence along with its context. This entry belongs to a study of blood T cell repertoires in COVID-19. As for the study in general: The origin of the acute and convalescent COVID-19 samples was the United States, Italy and Spain. T cells, B-cell-depleted T cells, or PBMCs supplied cDNA or gDNA.

CDR3 length equals 15 residues. Trimming removed 4 bases from V and 8 bases from J; junction bases left unmatched: 11. CDR1 and CDR2 from the germline V gene are SGDLS and YYNGEE. Authors' analysis steps: Nucleated cell number was recorded as an estimate derived from reference gene primer amplification. Only in-frame clones appear in the TCRdb table, and some are missing; sequencing was by immunoSEQ multiplex PCR. Clone size and V and J calls were adopted from that table, with D and trimming inferred from the DNA. Of some 19,000 clones in the sample, nearly 90% were seen once. The sequence came from a man aged 60 to 69 with active COVID-19. The sample taken for sequencing was peripheral blood. The V call is TRBV9, the J call TRBJ2-3; TRBD2 agrees at 9 bases. CDR3 region: CASSSHRGSGSTQYF. The DNA for the CDR3 is TGTGCCAGCAGCTCCCACAGGGGTAGCGGGAGTACGCAGTATTTT.